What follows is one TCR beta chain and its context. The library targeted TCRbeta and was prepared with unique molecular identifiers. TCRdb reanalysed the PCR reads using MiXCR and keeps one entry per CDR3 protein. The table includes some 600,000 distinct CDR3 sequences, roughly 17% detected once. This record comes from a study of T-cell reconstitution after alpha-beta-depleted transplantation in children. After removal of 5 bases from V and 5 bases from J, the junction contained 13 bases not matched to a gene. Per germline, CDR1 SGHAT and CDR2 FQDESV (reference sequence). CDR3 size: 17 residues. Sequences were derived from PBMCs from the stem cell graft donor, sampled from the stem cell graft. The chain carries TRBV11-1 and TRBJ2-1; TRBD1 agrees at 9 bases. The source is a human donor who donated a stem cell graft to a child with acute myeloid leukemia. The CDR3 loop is CASSGITTGQGDNEQFF. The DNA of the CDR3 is TGTGCCAGCAGCGGGATTACCACGGGACAGGGAGACAATGAGCAGTTCTTC.